This section outlines one T cell receptor (beta chain) sequence together with its context. What it recognizes is unknown. Sequenced by immunoSEQ multiplex PCR; TCRdb stores in-frame clones only, minus some. The repertoire holds over 85,000 clones, with just under 95% as singletons. This specimen belongs to a study of siplizumab effects on memory and regulatory T cells. Study-wide points: It was never confirmed that proliferating Tregs from siplizumab cultures were suppressive. Naive T cells were seen as more diverse than memory cells and as major alloresponse contributors.

Sequenced sample: CD4+ T cells sorted from blood. This receptor was taken from a human donor in good health.

DNA for the CDR3: TGTGCCAGCAGCACCGCGGGGAACACAGATACGCAGTATTTT. It translates to CASSTAGNTDTQYF. The chain recombines TRBV9 with TRBJ2-3; D may be TRBD2 (6 bases). The CDR3 is 14 amino acids. Germline lookup yields CDR1 SGDLS and CDR2 YYNGEE. Trimming stripped 4 bases from V and 2 bases from J, with 11 bases between.